Below, one TCR beta chain is given with its context. The antigen remains undetermined. Primers: 60 Vbeta forward and 13 Jbeta reverse. Sequencing used immunoSEQ multiplex PCR; TCRdb keeps in-frame clones, though not all of them. Counted here are 98,000 or so clones, 70% to 85% occurring once; the ten biggest clones make up approximately 5%. Each of the donors was a healthy bone marrow donor. The germline gives CDR1 LNHDA, CDR2 SQIVND (reference sequence). V was shortened by 1 base and J by 0 bases, with 8 bases between the two germline ends. The CDR3 loop spans 15 amino acids. The data belong to a study of cytomegalovirus exposure and HLA in healthy donors. Study at large: Earlier, 180 million or so T cells were analyzed, and about 100 million unique TCR beta sequences were found among them. Regarding the study as a whole: 87-base-pair reads could not separate some V segments, including TRBV6-2 and TRBV6-3.

The source of this sequence is a woman in her late teens or twenties in good health and CMV-seropositive. The chain carries TRBV19 and TRBJ2-3; no reliable D call. The sample was PBMCs. CDR3 coding DNA: TGTGCCAGTAGTATAGGAAGAACTAGCACAGATACGCAGTATTTT. It translates to CASSIGRTSTDTQYF.